This T cell receptor beta chain was obtained from a study of CD8 T cells in Susac syndrome. Study at large: Each patient with Susac syndrome, at the time of blood draw, was therapy-naive, on corticosteroids, or on intravenous immunoglobulin alone.

V gave up 0 bases and J gave up 2 bases, with 12 bases separating them. Germline CDR1 reads SQVTM; CDR2 reads ANQGSEA. This CDR3 is built from 15 residues. RNA totalling roughly 0.5 to 1 ug underwent reverse transcription with random hexamers. immunoSEQ multiplex PCR amplified TCR beta CDR3 across 54 Vbeta, 13 Jbeta. TCRdb used MiXCR to reprocess the immunoSEQ multiplex PCR reads, holding one entry per CDR3 protein. This table has about 85,000 distinct CDR3 sequences, about 95% appearing once. The receptor comes from a human donor with Susac syndrome. The genes are TRBV29-1 and TRBJ2-3; weak D call: TRBD2 (5 bases). Specimen: CD8+ T cells from PBMCs. The CDR3 DNA follows: TGCAGCGTTGAAGATCCTAGCAGCCTCACAGATACGCAGTATTTT. As protein: CSVEDPSSLTDTQYF.